Listed below are T cell receptor beta chains from one sample, sequenced in a study of OX40 agonist ivuxolimab in advanced cancers. Clones were sequenced by immunoSEQ multiplex PCR, and TCRdb holds only the in-frame ones, with some missing. The sample lists about 98,000 clones, around nine tenths occurring once. This specimen was CD4+ or CD8+ T cells sorted from blood, taken in a trial of the OX40 agonist ivuxolimab. The source of these receptors is an adult with an advanced solid tumor such as melanoma, head and neck, liver or kidney cancer. Each CDR3 is given without its conserved first and last residue. The order of the fields is V gene, clone size, CDR3 protein. Rows give clone size only sometimes, using once, few, many, or a class for an expanded clone.

V: TRBV7-2; size: NA; CDR3: ASRPGTGGPIGTEAF
V: TRBV28; size: NA; CDR3: ASRDSGGPNRETQY
V: TRBV7-9; size: NA; CDR3: ASSLGGRAGGKLF
V: TRBV4-2; size: NA; CDR3: ASSQVITEWTVYNEQF
V: TRBV5-6; size: NA; CDR3: ASSLGEGTNN
V: TRBV5-4; size: once; CDR3: ASSGQGNNYGYT
V: TRBV30; size: NA; CDR3: AWSTGQPNTGELF
V: TRBV2; size: NA; CDR3: ASGLRRGGQNTGELF
V: TRBV10-3; size: NA; CDR3: AISGMDRGFTEAF
V: TRBV6-5; size: NA; CDR3: ASSSRRTGANEQF
V: TRBV25-1; size: NA; CDR3: ASSEYLVYT
V: TRBV5-4; size: NA; CDR3: ASSLLAPGANVLT
V: TRBV27; size: NA; CDR3: ASRPGPMILDEQF
V: TRBV7-9; size: once; CDR3: ASRYEALNTEAF
V: TRBV29-1; size: NA; CDR3: SVSSPTSGSYYNEQF
V: TRBV11-1; size: NA; CDR3: ASSRMGGGRKTEAF
V: TRBV7-2; size: NA; CDR3: ASSLGAGSGRAPNEQF
V: TRBV5-6; size: NA; CDR3: ASSFLGTLHQETQY
V: TRBV5-6; size: NA; CDR3: ASSFGTVNYGYT
V: TRBV5-4; size: NA; CDR3: ASSLAGGGRSGYEQY
V: TRBV11-1; size: NA; CDR3: ASSFQRQPTYNEQF
V: TRBV5-1; size: NA; CDR3: ASSLGAVTDTQY
V: TRBV10-3; size: NA; CDR3: AISEGGTHSETQY
V: TRBV5-1; size: NA; CDR3: ASSPGQGEKLF
V: TRBV28; size: NA; CDR3: ASSTVGLRQY
V: TRBV5-5; size: NA; CDR3: ASSSVPGQGNYGYT
V: TRBV11-3; size: NA; CDR3: ASSPGTGLGDTQY
V: TRBV7-3; size: NA; CDR3: ASSFSFGETQY
V: TRBV6-4; size: NA; CDR3: ASSTTGNTEAF
V: TRBV18; size: NA; CDR3: ASSQHRDRDKSPLH
V: TRBV4-1; size: NA; CDR3: ASSQDGAGRGELF
V: TRBV27; size: NA; CDR3: ASSQAGLAGAPDTQY
V: TRBV29-1; size: NA; CDR3: SVDRGQGTHGYT
V: TRBV7-9; size: NA; CDR3: ASSLQGDTEAF
V: TRBV11-3; size: few; CDR3: ASSGPDREGYNEQF
V: TRBV7-2; size: NA; CDR3: ASSLDVLAGNRVQY
V: TRBV20-1; size: NA; CDR3: SAAPGEKLF
V: TRBV5-1; size: NA; CDR3: ASSLGGGDYEQY
V: TRBV4-3; size: NA; CDR3: ASSQELSGVYGYT
V: TRBV2; size: NA; CDR3: ASTSDREGEQY
V: TRBV5-1; size: NA; CDR3: ASSLVTGPYEQY